This T cell receptor (beta chain) was sequenced in a study of cytomegalovirus exposure and HLA in healthy donors. The sample holds a few counts of this clone. V lost 1 base, J lost 0 bases, and 12 bases lay in between. The CDR3 sequence is 16 residues long. Germline CDR1 MDHEN, CDR2 SYDVKM. PCR employed 60 Vbeta and 13 Jbeta primers. Sequencing was performed with immunoSEQ multiplex PCR; in TCRdb, only in-frame clones are kept and a portion is missing. The repertoire holds around 140,000 clones, with 70% as singletons. Specimen: PBMCs. This rearrangement joins TRBV28 to TRBJ1-1, with D possibly TRBD1 on 6 matching bases. The TCR was taken from a woman aged 60-75 years in good health and CMV-seropositive. CDR3: CASSLLEGGLNTEAFF. In DNA, the CDR3 is TGTGCCAGCAGTTTATTGGAGGGGGGGTTGAACACTGAAGCTTTCTTT.